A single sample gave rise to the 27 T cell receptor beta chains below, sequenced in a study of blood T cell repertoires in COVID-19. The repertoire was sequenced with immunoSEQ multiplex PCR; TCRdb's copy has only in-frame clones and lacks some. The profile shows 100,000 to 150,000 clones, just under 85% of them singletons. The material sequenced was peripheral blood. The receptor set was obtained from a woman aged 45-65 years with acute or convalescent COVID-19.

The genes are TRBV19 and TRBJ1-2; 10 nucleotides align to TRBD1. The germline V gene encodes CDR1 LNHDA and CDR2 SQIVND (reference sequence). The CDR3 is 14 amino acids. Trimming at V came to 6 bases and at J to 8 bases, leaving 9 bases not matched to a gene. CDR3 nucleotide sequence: TGTGCCAGTAGCCAGACAGGGGGCTTACGAGGCTACACCTTC. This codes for CASSQTGGLRGYTF. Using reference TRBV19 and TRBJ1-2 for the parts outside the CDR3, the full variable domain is DGGITQSPKYLFRKEGQNVTLSCEQNLNHDAMYWYRQDPGQGLRLIYYSQIVNDFQKGDIAEGYSVSREKKESFPLTVTSAQKNPTAFYLCASSQTGGLRGYTFGSGTRLTVV.

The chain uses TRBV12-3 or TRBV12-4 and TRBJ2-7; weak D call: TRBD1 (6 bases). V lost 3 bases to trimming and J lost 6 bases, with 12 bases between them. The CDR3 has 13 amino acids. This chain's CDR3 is CASSFRGNGEQYF. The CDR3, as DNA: TGTGCCAGCAGTTTCAGGGGCAACGGCGAGCAGTACTTC.

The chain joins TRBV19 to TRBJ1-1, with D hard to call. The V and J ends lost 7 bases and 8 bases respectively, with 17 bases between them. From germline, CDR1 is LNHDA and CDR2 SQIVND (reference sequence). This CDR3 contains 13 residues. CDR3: CASTSTGSVEAFF. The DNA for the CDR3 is TGTGCCAGTACCTCCACGGGAAGCGTAGAAGCTTTCTTT.

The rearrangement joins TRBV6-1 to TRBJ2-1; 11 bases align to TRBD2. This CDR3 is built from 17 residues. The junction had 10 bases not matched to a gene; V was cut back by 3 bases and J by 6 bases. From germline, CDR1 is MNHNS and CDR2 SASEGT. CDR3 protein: CASSDRPSGGHSNEQFF. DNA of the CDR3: TGTGCCAGCAGTGATAGGCCTAGCGGGGGGCACAGCAATGAGCAGTTCTTC.

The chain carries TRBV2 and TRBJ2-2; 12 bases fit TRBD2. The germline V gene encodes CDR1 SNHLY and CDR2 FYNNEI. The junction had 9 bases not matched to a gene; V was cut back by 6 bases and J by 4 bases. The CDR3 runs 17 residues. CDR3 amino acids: CASRKTSGGAFTGELFF. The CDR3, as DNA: TGTGCCAGCAGGAAGACTAGCGGGGGCGCGTTCACCGGGGAGCTGTTTTTT.

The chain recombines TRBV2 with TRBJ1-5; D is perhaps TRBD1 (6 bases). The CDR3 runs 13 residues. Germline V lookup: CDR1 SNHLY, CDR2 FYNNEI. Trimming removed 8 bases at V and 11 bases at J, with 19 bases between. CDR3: CASGGGGVPTQHF. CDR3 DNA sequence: TGTGCCAGCGGGGGAGGGGGGGTCCCCACCCAGCATTTT.

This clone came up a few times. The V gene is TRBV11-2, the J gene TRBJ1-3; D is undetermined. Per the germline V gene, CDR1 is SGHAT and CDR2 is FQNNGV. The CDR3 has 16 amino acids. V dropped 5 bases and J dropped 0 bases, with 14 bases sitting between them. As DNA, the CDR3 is TGTGCCAGCAGCACTAGGGCTTGGTACTCTGGAAACACCATATATTTT. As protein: CASSTRAWYSGNTIYF.

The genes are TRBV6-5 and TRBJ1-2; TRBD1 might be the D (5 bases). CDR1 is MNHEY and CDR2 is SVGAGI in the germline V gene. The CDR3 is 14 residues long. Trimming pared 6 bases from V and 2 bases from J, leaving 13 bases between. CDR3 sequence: CASSPTGGNYGYTF. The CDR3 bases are TGTGCCAGCAGCCCAACGGGGGGGAACTATGGCTACACCTTC.

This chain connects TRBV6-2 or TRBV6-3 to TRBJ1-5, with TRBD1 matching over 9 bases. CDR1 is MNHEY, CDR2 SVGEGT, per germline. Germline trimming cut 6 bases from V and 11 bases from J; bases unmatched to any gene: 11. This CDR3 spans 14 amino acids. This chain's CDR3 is CASSRTGAGKAQHF. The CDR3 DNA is TGTGCCAGCAGCCGGACAGGGGCTGGTAAAGCCCAGCATTTT.

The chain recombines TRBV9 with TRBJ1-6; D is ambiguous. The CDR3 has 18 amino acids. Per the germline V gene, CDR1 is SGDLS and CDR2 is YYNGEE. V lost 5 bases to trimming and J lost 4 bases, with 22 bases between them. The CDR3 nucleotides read TGTGCCAGCAGTGACCCTCTTGGGCGAGTGGGTTATAATTCACCCCTCCACTTT. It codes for CASSDPLGRVGYNSPLHF.

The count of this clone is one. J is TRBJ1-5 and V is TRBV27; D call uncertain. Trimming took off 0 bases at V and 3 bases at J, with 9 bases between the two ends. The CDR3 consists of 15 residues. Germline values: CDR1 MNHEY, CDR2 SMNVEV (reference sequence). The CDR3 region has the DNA TGTGCCAGCAGTTTATCGTCGTCGTACAATCAGCCCCAGCATTTT. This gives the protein CASSLSSSYNQPQHF.

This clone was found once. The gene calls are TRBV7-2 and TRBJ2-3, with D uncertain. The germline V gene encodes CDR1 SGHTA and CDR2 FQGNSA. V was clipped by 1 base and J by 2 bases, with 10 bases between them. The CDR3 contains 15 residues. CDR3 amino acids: CASSLVGYPTDTQYF. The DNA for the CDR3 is TGTGCCAGCAGCTTAGTGGGCTACCCCACAGATACGCAGTATTTT. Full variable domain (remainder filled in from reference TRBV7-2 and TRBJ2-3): GAGVSQSPSNKVTEKGKDVELRCDPISGHTALYWYRQSLGQGLEFLIYFQGNSAPDKSGLPSDRFSAERTGGSVSTLTIQRTQQEDSAVYLCASSLVGYPTDTQYFGPGTRLTVL.

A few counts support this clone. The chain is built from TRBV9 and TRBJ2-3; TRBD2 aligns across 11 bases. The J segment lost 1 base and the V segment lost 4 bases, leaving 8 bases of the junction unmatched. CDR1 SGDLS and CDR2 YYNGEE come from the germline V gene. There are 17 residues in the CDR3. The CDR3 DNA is TGTGCCAGCAGCACCCGGTTACTAGCGGGGGGCACAGATACGCAGTATTTT. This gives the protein CASSTRLLAGGTDTQYF.

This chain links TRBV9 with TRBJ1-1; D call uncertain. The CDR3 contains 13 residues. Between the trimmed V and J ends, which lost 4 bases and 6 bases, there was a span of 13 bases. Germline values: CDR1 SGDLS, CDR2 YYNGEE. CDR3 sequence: CASSPGSSSEAFF. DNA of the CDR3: TGTGCCAGCAGCCCCGGGTCCTCTTCTGAAGCTTTCTTT.

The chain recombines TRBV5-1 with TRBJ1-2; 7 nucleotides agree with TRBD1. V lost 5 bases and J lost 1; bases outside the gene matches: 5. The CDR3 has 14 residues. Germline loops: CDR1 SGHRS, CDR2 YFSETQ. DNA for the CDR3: TGCGCCAGCAGTGGGGACAGCTTTAACTATGGCTACACCTTC. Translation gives CASSGDSFNYGYTF.

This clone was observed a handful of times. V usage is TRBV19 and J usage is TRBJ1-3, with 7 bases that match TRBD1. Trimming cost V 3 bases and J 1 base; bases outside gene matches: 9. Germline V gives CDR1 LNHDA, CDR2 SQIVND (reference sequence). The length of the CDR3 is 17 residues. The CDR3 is CASSMIEGRGSGNTIYF. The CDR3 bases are TGTGCCAGTAGTATGATCGAAGGCAGGGGGTCTGGAAACACCATATATTTT.

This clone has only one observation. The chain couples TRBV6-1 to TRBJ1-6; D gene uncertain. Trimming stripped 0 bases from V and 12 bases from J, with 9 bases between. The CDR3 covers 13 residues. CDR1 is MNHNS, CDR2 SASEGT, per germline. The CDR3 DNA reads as TGTGCCAGCAGTGAAGCCGGGGATTTACCCCTCCACTTT. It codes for CASSEAGDLPLHF.

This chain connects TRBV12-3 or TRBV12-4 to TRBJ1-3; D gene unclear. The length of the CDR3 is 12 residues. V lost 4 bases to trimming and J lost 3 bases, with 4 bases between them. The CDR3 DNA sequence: TGTGCCAGCAGTTCGTATGGAAACACCATATATTTT. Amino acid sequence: CASSSYGNTIYF.

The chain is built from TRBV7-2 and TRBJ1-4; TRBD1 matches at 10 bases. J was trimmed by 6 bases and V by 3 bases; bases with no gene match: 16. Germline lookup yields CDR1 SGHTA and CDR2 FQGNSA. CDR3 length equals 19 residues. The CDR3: CASSFGPEGQGMSYEKLFF. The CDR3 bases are TGTGCCAGCAGCTTTGGACCAGAGGGACAGGGGATGAGTTATGAAAAACTGTTTTTT.

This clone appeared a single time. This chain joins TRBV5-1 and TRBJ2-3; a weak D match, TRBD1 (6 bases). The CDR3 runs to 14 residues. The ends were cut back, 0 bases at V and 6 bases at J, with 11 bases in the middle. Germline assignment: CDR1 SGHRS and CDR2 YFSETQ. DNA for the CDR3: TGCGCCAGCAGCTTGGGCAGGGGTCCCGATACGCAGTATTTT. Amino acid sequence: CASSLGRGPDTQYF.

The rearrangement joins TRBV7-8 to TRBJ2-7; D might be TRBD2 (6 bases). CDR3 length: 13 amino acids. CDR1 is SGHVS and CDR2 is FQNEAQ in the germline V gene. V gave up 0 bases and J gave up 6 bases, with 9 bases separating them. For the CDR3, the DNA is TGTGCCAGCAGCTTAGCGGGGGGAAGCGAGCAGTACTTC. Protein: CASSLAGGSEQYF.

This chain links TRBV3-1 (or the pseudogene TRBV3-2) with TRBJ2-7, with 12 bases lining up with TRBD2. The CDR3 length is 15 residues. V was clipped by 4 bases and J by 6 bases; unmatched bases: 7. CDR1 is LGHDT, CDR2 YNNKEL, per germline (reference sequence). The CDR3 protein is CASSPRTSGAGEQYF. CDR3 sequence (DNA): TGTGCCAGCAGCCCTCGGACTAGCGGGGCCGGCGAGCAGTACTTC.

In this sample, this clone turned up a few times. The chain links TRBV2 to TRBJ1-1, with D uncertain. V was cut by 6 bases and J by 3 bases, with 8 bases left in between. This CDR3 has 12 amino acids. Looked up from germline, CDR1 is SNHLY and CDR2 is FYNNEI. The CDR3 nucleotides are TGTGCCAGCAGCCCCAGTTACACTGAAGCTTTCTTT. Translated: CASSPSYTEAFF.

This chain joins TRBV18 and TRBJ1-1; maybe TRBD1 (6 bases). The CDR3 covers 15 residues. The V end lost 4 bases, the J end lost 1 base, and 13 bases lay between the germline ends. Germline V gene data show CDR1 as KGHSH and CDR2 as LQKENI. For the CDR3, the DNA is TGTGCCAGCTCACTACTCGGGACACGGAACACTGAAGCTTTCTTT. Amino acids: CASSLLGTRNTEAFF. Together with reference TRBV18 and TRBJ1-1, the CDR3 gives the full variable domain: NAGVMQNPRHLVRRRGQEARLRCSPMKGHSHVYWYRQLPEEGLKFMVYLQKENIIDESGMPKERFSAEFPKEGPSILRIQQVVRGDSAAYFCASSLLGTRNTEAFFGQGTRLTVV.

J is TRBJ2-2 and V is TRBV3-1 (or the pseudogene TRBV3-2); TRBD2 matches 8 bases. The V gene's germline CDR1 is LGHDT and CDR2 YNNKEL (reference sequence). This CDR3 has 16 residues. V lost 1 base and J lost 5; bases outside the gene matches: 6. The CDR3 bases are TGTGCCAGCAGCCAAGCGGGGGGGCTCGGAACCGGGGAGCTGTTTTTT. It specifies CASSQAGGLGTGELFF.

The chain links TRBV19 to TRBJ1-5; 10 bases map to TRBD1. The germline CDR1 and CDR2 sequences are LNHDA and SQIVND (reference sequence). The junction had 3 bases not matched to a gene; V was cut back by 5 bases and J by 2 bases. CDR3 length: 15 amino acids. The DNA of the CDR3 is TGTGCCAGTAGTGACAGGGGGCTCGGCAATCAGCCCCAGCATTTT. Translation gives CASSDRGLGNQPQHF.

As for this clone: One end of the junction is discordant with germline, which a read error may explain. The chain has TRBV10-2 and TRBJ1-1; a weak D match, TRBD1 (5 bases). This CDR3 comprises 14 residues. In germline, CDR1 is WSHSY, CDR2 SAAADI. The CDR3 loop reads CVSSPGTVNTEAFF. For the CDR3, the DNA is TGCGTCAGCTCTCCTGGGACTGTGAACACTGAAGCTTTCTTT.